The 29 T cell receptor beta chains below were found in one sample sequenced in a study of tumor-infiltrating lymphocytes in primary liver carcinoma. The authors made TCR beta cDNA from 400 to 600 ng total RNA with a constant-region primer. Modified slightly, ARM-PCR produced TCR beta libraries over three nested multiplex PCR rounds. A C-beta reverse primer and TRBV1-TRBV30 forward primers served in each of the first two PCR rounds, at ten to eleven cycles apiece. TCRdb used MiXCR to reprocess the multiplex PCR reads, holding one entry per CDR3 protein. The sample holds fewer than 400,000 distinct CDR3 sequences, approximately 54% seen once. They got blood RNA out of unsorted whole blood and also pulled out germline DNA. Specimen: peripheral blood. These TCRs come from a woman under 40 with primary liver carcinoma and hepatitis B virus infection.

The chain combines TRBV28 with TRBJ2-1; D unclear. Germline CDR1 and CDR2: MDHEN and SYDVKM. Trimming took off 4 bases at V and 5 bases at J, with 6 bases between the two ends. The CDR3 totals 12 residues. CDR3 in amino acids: CASSWSDNEQFF. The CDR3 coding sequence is TGTGCCAGCAGTTGGAGTGACAATGAGCAGTTCTTC.

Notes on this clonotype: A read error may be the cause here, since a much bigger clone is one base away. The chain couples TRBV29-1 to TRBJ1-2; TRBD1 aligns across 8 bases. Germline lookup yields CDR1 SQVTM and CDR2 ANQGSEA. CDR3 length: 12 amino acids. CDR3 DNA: TGCATCGCGGACAGGGAAGTCTATGGCTACACCTTC. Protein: CIADREVYGYTF.

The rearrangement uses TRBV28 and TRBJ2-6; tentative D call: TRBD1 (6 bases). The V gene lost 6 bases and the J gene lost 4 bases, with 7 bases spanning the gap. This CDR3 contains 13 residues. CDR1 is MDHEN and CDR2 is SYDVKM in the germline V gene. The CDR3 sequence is CASSTGGANVLTF. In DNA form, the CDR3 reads TGTGCCAGCAGCACAGGGGGGGCCAACGTCCTGACTTTC. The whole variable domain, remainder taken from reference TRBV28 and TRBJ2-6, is DVKVTQSSRYLVKRTGEKVFLECVQDMDHENMFWYRQDPGLGLRLIYFSYDVKMKEKGDIPEGYSVSREKKERFSLILESASTNQTSMYLCASSTGGANVLTFGAGSRLTVL.

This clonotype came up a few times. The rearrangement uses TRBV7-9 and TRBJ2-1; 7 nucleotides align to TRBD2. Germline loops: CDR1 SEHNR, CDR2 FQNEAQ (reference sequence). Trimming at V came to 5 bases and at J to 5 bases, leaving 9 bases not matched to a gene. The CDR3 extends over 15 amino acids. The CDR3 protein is CASSPRLALNNEQFF. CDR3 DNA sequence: TGTGCCAGCAGCCCTCGACTAGCCCTCAACAATGAGCAGTTCTTC.

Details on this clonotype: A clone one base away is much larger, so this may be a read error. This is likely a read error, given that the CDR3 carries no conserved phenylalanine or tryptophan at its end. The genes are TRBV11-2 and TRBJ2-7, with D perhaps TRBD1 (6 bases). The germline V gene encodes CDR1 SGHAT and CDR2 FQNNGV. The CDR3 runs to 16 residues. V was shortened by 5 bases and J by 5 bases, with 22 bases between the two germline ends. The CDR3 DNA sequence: TGTGCCAGCAGCCAAAGACCCCTGGACAGACTGGACGAGCAGTACTCC. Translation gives CASSQRPLDRLDEQYS.

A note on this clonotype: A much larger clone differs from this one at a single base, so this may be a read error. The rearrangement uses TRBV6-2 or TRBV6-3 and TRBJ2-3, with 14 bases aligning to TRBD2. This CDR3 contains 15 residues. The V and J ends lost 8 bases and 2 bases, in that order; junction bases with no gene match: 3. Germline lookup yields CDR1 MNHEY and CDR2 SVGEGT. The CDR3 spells CASGLAGGSTDTQYF. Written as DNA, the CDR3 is TGTGCCAGCGGACTAGCGGGAGGTTCCACAGATACGCAGTATTTT.

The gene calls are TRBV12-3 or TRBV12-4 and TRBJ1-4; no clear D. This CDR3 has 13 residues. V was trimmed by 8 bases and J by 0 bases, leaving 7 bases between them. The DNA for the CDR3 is TGTGCCAGCCAGACACCAACTAATGAAAAACTGTTTTTT. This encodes CASQTPTNEKLFF.

CDR3 in DNA: TGTGCTAGTGGAACTACTAGCGGGAGCACCTACGAGCAGTACTTC. Translation: CASGTTSGSTYEQYF. V and J are TRBV12-5 and TRBJ2-7; TRBD2 agrees at 11 bases. V gave up 6 bases and J gave up 2 bases; unmatched junction bases: 6. The CDR3 length is 15 residues. Germline CDR1 and CDR2: LGHNT and FRNRAP.

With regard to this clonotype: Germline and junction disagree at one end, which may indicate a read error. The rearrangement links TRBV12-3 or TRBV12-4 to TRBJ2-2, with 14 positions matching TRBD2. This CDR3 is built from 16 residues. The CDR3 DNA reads TGTGCCAGCAGTTTAAGACTAGCGGGAGGGGTCGGGAAGCTGTTTTTT. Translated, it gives CASSLRLAGGVGKLFF.

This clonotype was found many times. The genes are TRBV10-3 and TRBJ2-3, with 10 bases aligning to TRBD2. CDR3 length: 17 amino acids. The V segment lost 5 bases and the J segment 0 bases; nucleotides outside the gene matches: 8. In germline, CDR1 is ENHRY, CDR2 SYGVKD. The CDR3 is CAISIPTTSGSTDTQYF. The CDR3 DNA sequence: TGTGCCATCAGTATACCAACGACTAGCGGGAGCACAGATACGCAGTATTTT.

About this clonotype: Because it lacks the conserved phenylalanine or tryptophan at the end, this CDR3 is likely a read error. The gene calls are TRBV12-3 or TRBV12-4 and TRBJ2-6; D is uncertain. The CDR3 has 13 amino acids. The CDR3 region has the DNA TGTACCAGCAGTAACTCTGGGGCCAACGTCCTGACTTCC. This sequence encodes CTSSNSGANVLTS.

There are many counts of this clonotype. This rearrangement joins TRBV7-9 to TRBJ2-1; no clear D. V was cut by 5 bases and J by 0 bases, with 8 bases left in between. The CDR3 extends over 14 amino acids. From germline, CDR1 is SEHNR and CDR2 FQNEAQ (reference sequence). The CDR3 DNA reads TGTGCCAGCAGCGACGGATACTCCTACAATGAGCAGTTCTTC. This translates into CASSDGYSYNEQFF. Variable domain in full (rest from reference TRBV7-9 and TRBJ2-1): DTGVSQNPRHKITKRGQNVTFRCDPISEHNRLYWYRQTLGQGPEFLTYFQNEAQLEKSRLLSDRFSAERPKGSFSTLEIQRTEQGDSAMYLCASSDGYSYNEQFFGPGTRLTVL.

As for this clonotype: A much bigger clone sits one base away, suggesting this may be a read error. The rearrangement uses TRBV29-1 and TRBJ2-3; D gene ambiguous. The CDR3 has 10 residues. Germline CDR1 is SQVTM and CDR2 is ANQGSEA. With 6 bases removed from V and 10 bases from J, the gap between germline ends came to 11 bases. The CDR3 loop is CSVSKNAQYF. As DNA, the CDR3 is TGCAGCGTCTCTAAAAATGCGCAGTATTTT.

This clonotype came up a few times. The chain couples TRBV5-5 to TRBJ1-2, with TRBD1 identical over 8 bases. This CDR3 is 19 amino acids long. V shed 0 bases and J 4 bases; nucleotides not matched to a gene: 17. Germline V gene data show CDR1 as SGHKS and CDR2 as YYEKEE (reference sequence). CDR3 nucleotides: TGTGCCAGCAGCTTGGGCCCGGGGGACAGGAATCAAAAGTCCTATGGCTACACCTTC. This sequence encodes CASSLGPGDRNQKSYGYTF.

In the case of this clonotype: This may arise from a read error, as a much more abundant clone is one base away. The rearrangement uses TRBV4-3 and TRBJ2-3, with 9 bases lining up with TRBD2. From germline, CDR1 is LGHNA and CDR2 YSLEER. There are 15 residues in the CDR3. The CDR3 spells CASSQGLADTDTRYF. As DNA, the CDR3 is TGCGCCAGCAGCCAAGGACTAGCGGACACAGATACGCGGTATTTT.

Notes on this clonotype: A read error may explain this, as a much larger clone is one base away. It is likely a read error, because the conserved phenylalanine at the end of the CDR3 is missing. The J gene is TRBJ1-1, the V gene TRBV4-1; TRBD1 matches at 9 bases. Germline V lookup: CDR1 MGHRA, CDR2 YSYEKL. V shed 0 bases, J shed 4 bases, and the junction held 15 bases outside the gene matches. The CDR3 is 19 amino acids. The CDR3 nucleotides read TGCGCCAGCAGCCAAGATGGCGGGACAGGGTATGTTGGTCGCACTGAAGCTTTCCTT. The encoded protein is CASSQDGGTGYVGRTEAFL.

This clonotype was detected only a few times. The CDR3 reads CASSPRQGWSTEAFF. CDR3 nucleotide sequence: TGTGCCAGCAGTCCGCGACAGGGCTGGAGCACTGAAGCTTTCTTT. The gene calls are TRBV12-3 or TRBV12-4 and TRBJ1-1, with 7 nucleotides matching TRBD1. CDR3 size: 15 residues. The V and J ends lost 5 bases and 4 bases, in that order; junction bases with no gene match: 10.

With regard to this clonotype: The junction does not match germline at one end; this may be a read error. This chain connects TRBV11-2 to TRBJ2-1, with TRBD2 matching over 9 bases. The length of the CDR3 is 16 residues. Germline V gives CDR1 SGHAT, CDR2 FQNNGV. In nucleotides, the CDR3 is TGTGCCGGCAGTTTATCTAGCGGGATCTACTACAATGAGCAGTTCTTC. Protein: CAGSLSSGIYYNEQFF.

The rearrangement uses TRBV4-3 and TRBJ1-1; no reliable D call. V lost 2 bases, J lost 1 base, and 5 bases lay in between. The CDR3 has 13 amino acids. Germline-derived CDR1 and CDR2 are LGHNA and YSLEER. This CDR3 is CASSQWGNTEAFF. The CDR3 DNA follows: TGCGCCAGCAGCCAATGGGGGAACACTGAAGCTTTCTTT.

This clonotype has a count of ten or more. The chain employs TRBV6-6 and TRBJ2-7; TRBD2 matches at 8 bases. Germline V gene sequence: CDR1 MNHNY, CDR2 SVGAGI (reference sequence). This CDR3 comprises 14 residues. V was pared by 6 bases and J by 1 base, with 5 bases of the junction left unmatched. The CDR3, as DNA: TGTGCCAGCAGCCAAACTAGCGGTTCCTACGAGCAGTACTTC. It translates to CASSQTSGSYEQYF.

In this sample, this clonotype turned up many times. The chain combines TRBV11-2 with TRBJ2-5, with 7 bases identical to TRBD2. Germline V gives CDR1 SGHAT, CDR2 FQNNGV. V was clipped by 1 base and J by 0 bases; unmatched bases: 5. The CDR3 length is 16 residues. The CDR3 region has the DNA TGTGCCAGCAGCTTAGTTATAGCGGGTAACCAAGAGACCCAGTACTTC. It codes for CASSLVIAGNQETQYF.

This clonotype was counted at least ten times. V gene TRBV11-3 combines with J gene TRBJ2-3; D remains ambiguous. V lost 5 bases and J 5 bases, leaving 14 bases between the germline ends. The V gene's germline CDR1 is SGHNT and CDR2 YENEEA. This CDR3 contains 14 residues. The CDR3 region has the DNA TGTGCCAGCAGCCTCTCGTACCAGCAAGATACGCAGTATTTT. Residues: CASSLSYQQDTQYF. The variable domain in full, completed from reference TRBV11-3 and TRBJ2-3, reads EAGVVQSPRYKIIEKKQPVAFWCNPISGHNTLYWYLQNLGQGPELLIRYENEEAVDDSQLPKDRFSAERLKGVDSTLKIQPAELGDSAVYLCASSLSYQQDTQYFGPGTRLTVL.

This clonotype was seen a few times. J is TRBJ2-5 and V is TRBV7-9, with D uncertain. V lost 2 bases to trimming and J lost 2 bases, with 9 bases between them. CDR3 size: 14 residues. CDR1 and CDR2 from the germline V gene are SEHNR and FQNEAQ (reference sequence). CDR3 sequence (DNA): TGTGCCAGCAGCTTAAGCCCAATTCAAGAGACCCAGTACTTC. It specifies CASSLSPIQETQYF.

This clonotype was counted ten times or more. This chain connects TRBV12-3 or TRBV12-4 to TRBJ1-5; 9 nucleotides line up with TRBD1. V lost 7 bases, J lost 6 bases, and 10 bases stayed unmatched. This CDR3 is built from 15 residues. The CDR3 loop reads CASKHRDREVQPQHF. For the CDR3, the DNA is TGTGCCAGCAAACACCGGGACAGGGAGGTTCAGCCCCAGCATTTT.

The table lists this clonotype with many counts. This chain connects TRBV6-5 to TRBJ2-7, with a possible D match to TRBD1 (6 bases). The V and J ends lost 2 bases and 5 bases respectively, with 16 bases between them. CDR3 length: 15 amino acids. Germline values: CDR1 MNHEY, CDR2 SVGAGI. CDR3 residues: CASSYATRGTDEQYF. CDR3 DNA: TGTGCCAGCAGTTACGCAACCAGGGGAACGGACGAGCAGTACTTC.

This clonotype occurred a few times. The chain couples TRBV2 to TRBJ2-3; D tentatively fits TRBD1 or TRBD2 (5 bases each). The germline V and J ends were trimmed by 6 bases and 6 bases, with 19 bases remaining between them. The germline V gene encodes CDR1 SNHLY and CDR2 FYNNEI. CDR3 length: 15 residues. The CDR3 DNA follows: TGTGCCAGCAGCGAAAGGGACGGGTTTTCGGATACGCAGTATTTT. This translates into CASSERDGFSDTQYF.

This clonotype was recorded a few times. CDR3 DNA sequence: TGTGCCAGTCTGTCACCAGGGGGCGGGATAACGGATCAGCCCCAGCATTTT. Residues: CASLSPGGGITDQPQHF. The chain employs TRBV12-3 or TRBV12-4 and TRBJ1-5, with 8 positions matching TRBD1. After removal of 9 bases from V and 5 bases from J, the junction contained 18 bases not matched to a gene. This CDR3 is 17 amino acids long.

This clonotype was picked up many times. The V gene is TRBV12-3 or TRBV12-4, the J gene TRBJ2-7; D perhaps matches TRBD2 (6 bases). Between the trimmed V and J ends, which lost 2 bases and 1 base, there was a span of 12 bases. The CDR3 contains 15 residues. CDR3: CASSLTGLGSYEQYF. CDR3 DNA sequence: TGTGCCAGCAGTTTAACGGGACTGGGATCCTACGAGCAGTACTTC.

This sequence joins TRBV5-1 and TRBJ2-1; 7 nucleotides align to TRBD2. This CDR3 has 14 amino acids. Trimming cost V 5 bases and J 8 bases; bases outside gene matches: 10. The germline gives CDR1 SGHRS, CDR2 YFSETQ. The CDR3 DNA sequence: TGCGCCAGCAGTTCCCGGACTAGTTCGGATGAGCAGTTCTTC. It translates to CASSSRTSSDEQFF.